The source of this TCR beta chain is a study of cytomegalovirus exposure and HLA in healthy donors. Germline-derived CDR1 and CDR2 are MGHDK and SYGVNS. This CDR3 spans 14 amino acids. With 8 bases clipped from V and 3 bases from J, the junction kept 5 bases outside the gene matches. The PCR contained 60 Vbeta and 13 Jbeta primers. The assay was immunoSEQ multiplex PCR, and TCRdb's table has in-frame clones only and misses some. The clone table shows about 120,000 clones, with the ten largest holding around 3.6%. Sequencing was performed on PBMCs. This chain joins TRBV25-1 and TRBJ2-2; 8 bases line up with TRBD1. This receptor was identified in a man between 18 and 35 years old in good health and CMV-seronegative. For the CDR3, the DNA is TGTGCCAGCTCTCAGGGGGCTCACACCGGGGAGCTGTTTTTT. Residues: CASSQGAHTGELFF. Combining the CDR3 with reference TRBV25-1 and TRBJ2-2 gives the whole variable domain EADIYQTPRYLVIGTGKKITLECSQTMGHDKMYWYQQDPGMELHLIHYSYGVNSTEKGDLSSESTVSRIRTEHFPLTLESARPSHTSQYLCASSQGAHTGELFFGEGSRLTVL.